The next 14 T cell receptor beta chains were all read from a single sample in a study of T cell repertoires in cytomegalovirus infection. In TCRdb, the reads were re-called with MiXCR into one record per CDR3 protein. Counted here are about 900,000 distinct CDR3 sequences, under 40% occurring once; the ten biggest clones make up roughly an eighth. These TCRs' antigens remain unknown. The sample in question was cultured CD8+ T cells from PBMCs, obtained from culture after CMV antigen stimulation. The receptors here all came from a human donor in good health (CMV status not recorded). Some clones in this sample may be carry-over from other donors' samples.

This clonotype has a handful of counts. V gene TRBV7-8 combines with J gene TRBJ1-3, with no clear D. Trimming left V 2 bases short and J 4 bases short, with 12 bases between. Germline V gives CDR1 SGHVS, CDR2 FQNEAQ. CDR3 length: 15 amino acids. CDR3: CASSLSTTGGNTIYF. The DNA of the CDR3 is TGTGCCAGCAGCTTATCGACAACCGGCGGAAACACCATATATTTT.

This clonotype was detected only a few times. This chain uses TRBV27 with TRBJ2-2, with a tentative D call TRBD2 (5 bases). CDR1 and CDR2 from the germline V gene are MNHEY and SMNVEV (reference sequence). This CDR3 comprises 13 residues. Between the trimmed V and J ends, which lost 3 bases and 6 bases, there was a span of 8 bases. The CDR3 protein is CASSFSGSGELFF. CDR3 DNA: TGTGCCAGCAGTTTTTCGGGGTCCGGGGAGCTGTTTTTT.

There are many counts of this clonotype. The chain recombines TRBV7-8 with TRBJ2-2; D not resolved. Germline lookup yields CDR1 SGHVS and CDR2 FQNEAQ. The CDR3 covers 16 residues. V lost 1 base and J 2 bases, leaving 11 bases between the germline ends. CDR3 in DNA: TGTGCCAGCAGCTTAGTTTCGGCAGCTAACACCGGGGAGCTGTTTTTT. Protein: CASSLVSAANTGELFF.

This clonotype was observed a few times. J is TRBJ2-5 and V is TRBV12-3 or TRBV12-4; no clear D. Trimming removed 5 bases from V and 5 bases from J, with 9 bases in between. This CDR3 is built from 12 residues. CDR3: CASSLTRETQYF. In DNA, the CDR3 is TGTGCCAGCAGTCTGACCCGGGAGACCCAGTACTTC.

The chain couples TRBV10-3 to TRBJ2-3; D is perhaps TRBD1 (5 bases). CDR3 length: 16 amino acids. V lost 6 bases and J lost 2, with 18 bases in between. The germline V gene has CDR1 ENHRY and CDR2 SYGVKD. The CDR3 DNA reads as TGTGCCATCAGGACCAGGGAAGTGGGGCTCACAGATACGCAGTATTTT. Amino acid sequence: CAIRTREVGLTDTQYF.

V is TRBV4-1 and J is TRBJ1-1; a possible D gene is TRBD1 (5 bases). The CDR3 covers 17 residues. From germline, CDR1 is MGHRA and CDR2 YSYEKL. The V end lost 4 bases, the J end lost 0 bases, and 18 bases lay between the germline ends. The CDR3 loop is CASSPRSEGNMNTEAFF. For the CDR3, the DNA is TGCGCCAGCAGCCCCCGCTCCGAGGGGAACATGAACACTGAAGCTTTCTTT.

This clonotype was seen only a few times. The V call is TRBV7-6, the J call TRBJ1-2, with 7 bases identical to TRBD1. Per germline, CDR1 SGHVS and CDR2 FNYEAQ. V gave up 4 bases and J gave up 4 bases; unmatched junction bases: 9. The length of the CDR3 is 15 residues. CDR3 nucleotides: TGTGCCAGCAGCTCGCCCGGCAGGGGGGCCTATGGCTACACCTTC. Encoded protein: CASSSPGRGAYGYTF.

V is TRBV7-8 and J is TRBJ2-1; D is unresolved. The CDR3 is made up of 11 amino acids. From germline, CDR1 is SGHVS and CDR2 FQNEAQ. Trimming cost V 6 bases and J 6 bases, with 6 bases left between them. This CDR3 is CASRFTNEQFF. As DNA, the CDR3 is TGTGCCAGCAGATTTACCAATGAGCAGTTCTTC. Drawing the rest from reference TRBV7-8 and TRBJ2-1, the complete variable domain is GAGVSQSPRYKVAKRGQDVALRCDPISGHVSLFWYQQALGQGPEFLTYFQNEAQLDKSGLPSDRFFAERPEGSVSTLKIQRTQQEDSAVYLCASRFTNEQFFGPGTRLTVL.

Many counts were recorded for this clonotype. The V call is TRBV9, the J call TRBJ1-1; the D gene is possibly TRBD1 (5 bases). Germline V lookup: CDR1 SGDLS, CDR2 YYNGEE. The V end lost 5 bases, the J end lost 4 bases, and 12 bases lay between the germline ends. The CDR3 runs 13 residues. The CDR3 DNA is TGTGCCAGCAGTCGGGGGAAGGCCACTGAAGCTTTCTTT. Amino acids: CASSRGKATEAFF.

The chain recombines TRBV20-1 with TRBJ2-7, with 11 bases identical to TRBD2. Germline assignment: CDR1 DFQATT and CDR2 SNEGSKA (reference sequence). The CDR3 has 15 residues. The trim removed 6 bases at V and 2 bases at J, leaving 9 bases unmatched. The CDR3 DNA sequence: TGCAGTGCACGCCCTCTAGCGGGGGGTCCCTACGAGCAGTACTTC. Amino acids: CSARPLAGGPYEQYF.

This clonotype was observed a few times. J is TRBJ2-5 and V is TRBV6-5; perhaps TRBD2 as D (6 bases). Looked up from germline, CDR1 is MNHEY and CDR2 is SVGAGI. Trimming removed 5 bases at V and 5 bases at J, with 21 bases between. The CDR3 consists of 16 residues. The CDR3 nucleotides are TGTGCCAGCAGTGGCGGGGAGCCCACCCCCCGGGAGACCCAGTACTTC. Amino acids: CASSGGEPTPRETQYF.

This chain uses TRBV11-3 with TRBJ2-3; D tentatively fits TRBD1 or TRBD2 (5 bases each). The V end was cut by 5 bases, the J end by 0 bases, with 12 bases between. This CDR3 comprises 15 residues. Per germline, CDR1 SGHNT and CDR2 YENEEA. The CDR3 here is CASSRGTFSTDTQYF. For the CDR3, the DNA is TGTGCCAGCAGCCGAGGGACGTTTAGCACAGATACGCAGTATTTT.

This clonotype was detected a few times. The V gene is TRBV13, the J gene TRBJ2-7, with 9 bases identical to TRBD1. CDR3 length: 15 amino acids. Germline V gene lookup returns CDR1 PRHDT and CDR2 FYEKMQ (reference sequence). Trimming at V came to 5 bases and at J to 3 bases, leaving 8 bases not matched to a gene. The CDR3 coding sequence is TGTGCCAGCAGCAAACCGGGACAGGGCATCTACGAGCAGTACTTC. This gives the protein CASSKPGQGIYEQYF.

This chain links TRBV6-6 with TRBJ2-5, with 11 nucleotides matching TRBD1. Germline V lookup: CDR1 MNHNY, CDR2 SVGAGI (reference sequence). The CDR3 covers 17 residues. Losses at the gene ends were 2 bases for V and 3 bases for J; bases not matched to a gene: 8. CDR3 nucleotides: TGTGCCAGCAGTTACCCCGGACAGGGGGCGCTTGAAGAGACCCAGTACTTC. Encoded protein: CASSYPGQGALEETQYF.